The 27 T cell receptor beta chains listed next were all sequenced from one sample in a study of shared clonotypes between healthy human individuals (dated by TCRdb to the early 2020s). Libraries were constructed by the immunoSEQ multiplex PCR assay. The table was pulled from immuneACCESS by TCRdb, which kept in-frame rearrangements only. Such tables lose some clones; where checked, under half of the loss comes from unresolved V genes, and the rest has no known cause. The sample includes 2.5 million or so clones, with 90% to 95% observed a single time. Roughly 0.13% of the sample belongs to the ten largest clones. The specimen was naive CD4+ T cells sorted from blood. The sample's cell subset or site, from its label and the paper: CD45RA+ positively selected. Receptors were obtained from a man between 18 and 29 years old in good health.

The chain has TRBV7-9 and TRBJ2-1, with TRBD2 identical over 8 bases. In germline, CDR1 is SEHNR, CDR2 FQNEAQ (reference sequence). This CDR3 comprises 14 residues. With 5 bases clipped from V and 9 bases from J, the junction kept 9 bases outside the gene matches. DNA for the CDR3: TGTGCCAGCAGCCTTACTAGCGGAGGAGGTGAGCAGTTCTTC. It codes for CASSLTSGGGEQFF.

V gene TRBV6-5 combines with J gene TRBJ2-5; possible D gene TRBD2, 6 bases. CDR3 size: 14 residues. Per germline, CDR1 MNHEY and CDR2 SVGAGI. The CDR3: CATGGFTGQETQYF. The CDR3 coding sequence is TGTGCTACCGGGGGTTTTACCGGACAAGAGACCCAGTACTTC.

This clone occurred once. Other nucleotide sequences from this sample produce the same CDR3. This CDR3 reads CASSPDRGPYEQYF. The CDR3, as DNA: TGTGCCAGTAGCCCGGACAGGGGGCCCTACGAGCAGTACTTC. This chain links TRBV19 with TRBJ2-7; TRBD1 aligns across 11 bases. Trimming removed 6 bases from V and 2 bases from J; junction bases left unmatched: 3. The CDR3 length is 14 residues. CDR1 and CDR2 from the germline V gene are LNHDA and SQIVND (reference sequence).

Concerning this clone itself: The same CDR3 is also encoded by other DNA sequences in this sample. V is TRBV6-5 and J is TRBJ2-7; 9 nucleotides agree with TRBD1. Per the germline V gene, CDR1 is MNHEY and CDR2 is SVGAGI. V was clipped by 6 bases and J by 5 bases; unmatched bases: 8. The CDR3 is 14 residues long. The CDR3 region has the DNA TGTGCCAGCAGCCGGGGACAGGGAAAACACGAGCAGTACTTC. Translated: CASSRGQGKHEQYF.

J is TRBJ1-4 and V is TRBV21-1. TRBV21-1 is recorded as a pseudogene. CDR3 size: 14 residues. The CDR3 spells CASSPGAMNEKLFF. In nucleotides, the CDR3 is TGTGCCAGCAGCCCCGGGGCGATGAATGAAAAACTGTTTTTT.

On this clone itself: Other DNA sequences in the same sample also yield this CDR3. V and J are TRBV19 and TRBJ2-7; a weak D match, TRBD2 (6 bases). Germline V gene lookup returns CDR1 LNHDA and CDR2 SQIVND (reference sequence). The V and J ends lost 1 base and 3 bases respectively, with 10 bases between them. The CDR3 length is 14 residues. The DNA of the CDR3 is TGTGCCAGTAGTATAGTTCCGGGGGACTACGAGCAGTACTTC. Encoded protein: CASSIVPGDYEQYF. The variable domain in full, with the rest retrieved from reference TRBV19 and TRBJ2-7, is DGGITQSPKYLFRKEGQNVTLSCEQNLNHDAMYWYRQDPGQGLRLIYYSQIVNDFQKGDIAEGYSVSREKKESFPLTVTSAQKNPTAFYLCASSIVPGDYEQYFGPGTRLTVT.

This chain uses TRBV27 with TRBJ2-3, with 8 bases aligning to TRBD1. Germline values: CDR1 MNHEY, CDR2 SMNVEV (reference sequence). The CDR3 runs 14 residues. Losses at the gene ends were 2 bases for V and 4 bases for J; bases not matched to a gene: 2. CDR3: CASSLDRGSDTQYF. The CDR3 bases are TGTGCCAGCAGTTTAGACAGGGGTTCAGATACGCAGTATTTT.

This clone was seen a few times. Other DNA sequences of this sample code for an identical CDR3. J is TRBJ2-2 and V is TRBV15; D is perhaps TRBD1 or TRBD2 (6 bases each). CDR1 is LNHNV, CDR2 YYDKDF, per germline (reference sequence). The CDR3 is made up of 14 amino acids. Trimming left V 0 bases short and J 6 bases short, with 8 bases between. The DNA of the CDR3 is TGTGCCACCAGCAGAGATAGGGGGGCCGGGGAGCTGTTTTTT. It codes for CATSRDRGAGELFF.

This CDR3 reads CSVSVTTGSKAFF. As DNA, the CDR3 is TGCAGCGTCAGCGTAACCACAGGGTCAAAGGCTTTCTTT. V gene TRBV29-1 combines with J gene TRBJ1-1, with D perhaps matching TRBD1 (6 bases). Trimming took 6 bases from V and 11 from J, leaving 22 bases between them. This CDR3 contains 13 residues. CDR1 is SQVTM and CDR2 is ANQGSEA in the germline V gene.

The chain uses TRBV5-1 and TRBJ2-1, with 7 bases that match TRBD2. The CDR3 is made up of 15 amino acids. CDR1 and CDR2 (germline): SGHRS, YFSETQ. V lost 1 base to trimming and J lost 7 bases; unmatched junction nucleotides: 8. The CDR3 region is CASSLNTRGDNEQFF. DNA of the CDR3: TGCGCCAGCAGCTTGAACACCCGGGGGGATAATGAGCAGTTCTTC. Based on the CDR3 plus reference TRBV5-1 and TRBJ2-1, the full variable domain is KAGVTQTPRYLIKTRGQQVTLSCSPISGHRSVSWYQQTPGQGLQFLFEYFSETQRNKGNFPGRFSGRQFSNSRSEMNVSTLELGDSALYLCASSLNTRGDNEQFFGPGTRLTVL.

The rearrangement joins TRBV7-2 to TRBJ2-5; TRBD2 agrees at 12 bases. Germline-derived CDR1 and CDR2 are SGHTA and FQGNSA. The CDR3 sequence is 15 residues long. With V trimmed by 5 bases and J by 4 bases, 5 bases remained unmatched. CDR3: CASSASGGARETQYF. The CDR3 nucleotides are TGTGCCAGCAGCGCTAGCGGGGGGGCCCGAGAGACCCAGTACTTC. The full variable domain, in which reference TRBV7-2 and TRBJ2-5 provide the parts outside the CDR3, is GAGVSQSPSNKVTEKGKDVELRCDPISGHTALYWYRQSLGQGLEFLIYFQGNSAPDKSGLPSDRFSAERTGGSVSTLTIQRTQQEDSAVYLCASSASGGARETQYFGPGTRLLVL.

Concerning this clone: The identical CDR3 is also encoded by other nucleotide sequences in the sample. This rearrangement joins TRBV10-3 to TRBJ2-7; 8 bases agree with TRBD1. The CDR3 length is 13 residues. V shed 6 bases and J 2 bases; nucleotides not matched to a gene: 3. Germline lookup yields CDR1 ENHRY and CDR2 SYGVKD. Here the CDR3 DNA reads TGTGCCATCAGCCCAGGGGGCCCCTACGAGCAGTACTTC. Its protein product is CAISPGGPYEQYF.

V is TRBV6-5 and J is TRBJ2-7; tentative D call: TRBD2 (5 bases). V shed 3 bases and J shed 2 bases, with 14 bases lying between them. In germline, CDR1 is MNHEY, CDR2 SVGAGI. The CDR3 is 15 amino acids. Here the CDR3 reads CASSYSTADAYEQYF. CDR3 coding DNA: TGTGCCAGCAGTTATTCTACAGCGGATGCCTACGAGCAGTACTTC.

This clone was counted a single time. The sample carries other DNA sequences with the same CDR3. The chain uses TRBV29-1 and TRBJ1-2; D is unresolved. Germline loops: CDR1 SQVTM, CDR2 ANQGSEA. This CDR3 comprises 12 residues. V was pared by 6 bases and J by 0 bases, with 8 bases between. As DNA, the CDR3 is TGCAGCGTGAGGACGGCTAACTATGGCTACACCTTC. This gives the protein CSVRTANYGYTF. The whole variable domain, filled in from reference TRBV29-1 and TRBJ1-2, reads SAVISQKPSRDICQRGTSLTIQCQVDSQVTMMFWYRQQPGQSLTLIATANQGSEATYESGFVIDKFPISRPNLTFSTLTVSNMSPEDSSIYLCSVRTANYGYTFGSGTRLTVV.

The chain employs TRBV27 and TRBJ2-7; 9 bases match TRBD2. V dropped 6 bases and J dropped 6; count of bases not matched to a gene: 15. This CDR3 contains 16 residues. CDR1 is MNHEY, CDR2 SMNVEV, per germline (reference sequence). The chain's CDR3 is CASRAARGTSYSEQYF. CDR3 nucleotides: TGTGCCAGCAGGGCCGCCAGGGGGACTAGCTATTCCGAGCAGTACTTC.

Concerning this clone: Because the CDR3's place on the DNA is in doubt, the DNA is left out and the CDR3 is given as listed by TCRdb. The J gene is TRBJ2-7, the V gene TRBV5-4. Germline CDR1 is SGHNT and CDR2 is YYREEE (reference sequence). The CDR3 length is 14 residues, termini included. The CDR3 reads CASTSGLATHEQYF.

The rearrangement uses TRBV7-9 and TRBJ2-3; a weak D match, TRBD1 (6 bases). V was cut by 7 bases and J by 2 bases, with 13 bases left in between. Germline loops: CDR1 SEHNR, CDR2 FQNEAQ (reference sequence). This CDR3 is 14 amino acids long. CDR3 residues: CASTRQAYTDTQYF. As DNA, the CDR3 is TGTGCCAGCACAAGACAGGCTTACACAGATACGCAGTATTTT. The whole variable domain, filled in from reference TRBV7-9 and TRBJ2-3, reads DTGVSQNPRHKITKRGQNVTFRCDPISEHNRLYWYRQTLGQGPEFLTYFQNEAQLEKSRLLSDRFSAERPKGSFSTLEIQRTEQGDSAMYLCASTRQAYTDTQYFGPGTRLTVL.

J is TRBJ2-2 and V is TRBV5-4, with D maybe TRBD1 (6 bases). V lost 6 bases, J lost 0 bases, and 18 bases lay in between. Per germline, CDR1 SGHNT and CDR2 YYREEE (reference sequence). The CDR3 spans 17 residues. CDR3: CASTLAPDRANTGELFF. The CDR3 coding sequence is TGTGCCAGCACCCTTGCCCCGGACAGAGCGAACACCGGGGAGCTGTTTTTT.

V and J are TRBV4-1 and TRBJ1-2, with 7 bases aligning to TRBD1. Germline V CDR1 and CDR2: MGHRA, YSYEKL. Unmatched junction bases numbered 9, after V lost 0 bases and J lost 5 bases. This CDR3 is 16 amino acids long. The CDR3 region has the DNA TGCGCCAGCAGCCAAGACACCGGACAGGTGATATATGGCTACACCTTC. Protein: CASSQDTGQVIYGYTF.

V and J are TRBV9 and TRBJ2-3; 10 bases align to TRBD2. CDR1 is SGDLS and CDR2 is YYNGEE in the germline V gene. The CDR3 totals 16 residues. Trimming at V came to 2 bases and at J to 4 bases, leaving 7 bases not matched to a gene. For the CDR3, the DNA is TGTGCCAGCAGCGTCAAGCTAGCGGGAGTGTCAGATACGCAGTATTTT. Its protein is CASSVKLAGVSDTQYF. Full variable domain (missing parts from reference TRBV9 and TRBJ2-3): DSGVTQTPKHLITATGQRVTLRCSPRSGDLSVYWYQQSLDQGLQFLIQYYNGEERAKGNILERFSAQQFPDLHSELNLSSLELGDSALYFCASSVKLAGVSDTQYFGPGTRLTVL.

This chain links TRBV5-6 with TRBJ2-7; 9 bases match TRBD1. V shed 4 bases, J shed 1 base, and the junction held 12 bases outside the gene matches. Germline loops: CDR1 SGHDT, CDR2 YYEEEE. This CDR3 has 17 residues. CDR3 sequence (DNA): TGTGCCAGCAGCCACCCCGGGACAGGGATCGCTTCCTACGAGCAGTACTTC. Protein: CASSHPGTGIASYEQYF.

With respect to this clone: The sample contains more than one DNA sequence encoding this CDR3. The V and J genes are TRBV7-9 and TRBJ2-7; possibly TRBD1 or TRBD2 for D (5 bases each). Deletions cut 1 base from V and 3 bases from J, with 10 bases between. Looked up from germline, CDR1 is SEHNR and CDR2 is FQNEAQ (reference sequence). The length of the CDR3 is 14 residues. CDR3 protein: CASSLGQGRYEQYF. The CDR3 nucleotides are TGTGCCAGCAGCTTAGGGCAGGGACGCTACGAGCAGTACTTC.

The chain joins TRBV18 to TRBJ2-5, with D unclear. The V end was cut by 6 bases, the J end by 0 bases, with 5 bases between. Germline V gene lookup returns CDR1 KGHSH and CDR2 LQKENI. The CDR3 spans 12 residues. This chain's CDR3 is CASSGYQETQYF. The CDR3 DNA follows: TGTGCCAGCTCCGGCTACCAAGAGACCCAGTACTTC.

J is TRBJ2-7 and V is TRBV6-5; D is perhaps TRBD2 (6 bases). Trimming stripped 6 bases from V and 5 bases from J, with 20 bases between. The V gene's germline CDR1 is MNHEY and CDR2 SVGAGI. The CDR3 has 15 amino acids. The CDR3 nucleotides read TGTGCCAGCAGCCACTCGACGGGAGAGGGAAACGAGCAGTACTTC. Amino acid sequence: CASSHSTGEGNEQYF.

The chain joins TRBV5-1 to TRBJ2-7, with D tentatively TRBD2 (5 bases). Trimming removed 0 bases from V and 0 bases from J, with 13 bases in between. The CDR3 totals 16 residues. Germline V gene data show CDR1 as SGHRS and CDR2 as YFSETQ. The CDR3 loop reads CASSLAVAGSSYEQYF. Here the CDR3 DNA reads TGCGCCAGCAGCTTGGCCGTTGCGGGCAGCTCCTACGAGCAGTACTTC.

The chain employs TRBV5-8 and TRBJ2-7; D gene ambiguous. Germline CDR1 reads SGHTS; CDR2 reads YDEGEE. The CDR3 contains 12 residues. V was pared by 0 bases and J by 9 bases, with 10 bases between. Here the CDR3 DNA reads TGTGCCAGCAGCTTGGGGAACTCTGGGCAGTACTTC. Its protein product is CASSLGNSGQYF.

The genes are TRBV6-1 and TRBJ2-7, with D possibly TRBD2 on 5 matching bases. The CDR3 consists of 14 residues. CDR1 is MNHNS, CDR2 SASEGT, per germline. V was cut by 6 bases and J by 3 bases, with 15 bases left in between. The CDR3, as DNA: TGTGCCAGCAGGGCTGACGGAGCGGTCTACGAGCAGTACTTC. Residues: CASRADGAVYEQYF.